Included here is one T cell receptor beta chain sequence, with context. The CDR3 spans 15 residues. With 6 bases clipped from V and 2 bases from J, the junction kept 5 bases outside the gene matches. Per germline, CDR1 MNHEY and CDR2 SMNVEV (reference sequence). The naive CD8 subset, CD45RO-negative cells positively selected for CCR7, excluded terminally differentiated effector memory CD45RA+ cells. All participating donors were Caucasian adults from Nashville, Tennessee. These data originate in a study of shared clonotypes between healthy human individuals. Some clones are missing from TCRdb's copy, which holds only in-frame ones; the method was immunoSEQ multiplex PCR. The profile shows approximately 600,000 clones, roughly 95% of them singletons.

Sequencing input: naive CD8+ T cells sorted from blood. This sequence joins TRBV27 and TRBJ2-7; 12 bases map to TRBD2. The receptor's source is a woman aged 25 to 39 in good health. The CDR3 sequence is CASSVLAGGPYEQYF. Written as DNA, the CDR3 is TGTGCCAGCAGCGTGCTAGCGGGAGGGCCCTACGAGCAGTACTTC.